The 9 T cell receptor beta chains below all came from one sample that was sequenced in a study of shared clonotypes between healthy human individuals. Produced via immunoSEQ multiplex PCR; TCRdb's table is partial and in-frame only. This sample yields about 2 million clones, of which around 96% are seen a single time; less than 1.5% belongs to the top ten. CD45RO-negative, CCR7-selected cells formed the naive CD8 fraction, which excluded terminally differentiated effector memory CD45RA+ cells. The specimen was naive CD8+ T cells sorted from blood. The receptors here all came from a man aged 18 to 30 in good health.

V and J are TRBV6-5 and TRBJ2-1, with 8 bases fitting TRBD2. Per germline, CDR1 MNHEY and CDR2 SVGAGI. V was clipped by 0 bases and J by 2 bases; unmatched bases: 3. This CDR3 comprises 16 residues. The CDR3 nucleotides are TGTGCCAGCAGTTACTCACGGGAGGGAGCCTACAATGAGCAGTTCTTC. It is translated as CASSYSREGAYNEQFF.

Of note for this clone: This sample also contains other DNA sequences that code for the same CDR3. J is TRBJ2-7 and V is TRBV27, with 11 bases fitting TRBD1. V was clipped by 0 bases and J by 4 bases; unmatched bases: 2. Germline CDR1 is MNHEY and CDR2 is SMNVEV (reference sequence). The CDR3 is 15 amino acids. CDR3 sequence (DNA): TGTGCCAGCAGTTTATCCGGGACAGGGGGATACGAGCAGTACTTC. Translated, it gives CASSLSGTGGYEQYF.

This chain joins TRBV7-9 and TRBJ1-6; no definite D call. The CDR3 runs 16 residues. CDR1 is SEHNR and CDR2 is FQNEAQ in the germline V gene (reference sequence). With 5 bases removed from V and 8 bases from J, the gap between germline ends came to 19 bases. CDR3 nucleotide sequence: TGTGCCAGCAGCCCCGACGGGGTGGTTGGGCATTCACCCCTCCACTTT. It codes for CASSPDGVVGHSPLHF.

Written as DNA, the CDR3 is TGTGCCAGCAGCAAAATAAAGGGCACAGATACGCAGTATTTT. It encodes CASSKIKGTDTQYF. The gene calls are TRBV21-1 and TRBJ2-3. TRBV21-1 is tagged as a pseudogene. CDR3 size: 14 residues.

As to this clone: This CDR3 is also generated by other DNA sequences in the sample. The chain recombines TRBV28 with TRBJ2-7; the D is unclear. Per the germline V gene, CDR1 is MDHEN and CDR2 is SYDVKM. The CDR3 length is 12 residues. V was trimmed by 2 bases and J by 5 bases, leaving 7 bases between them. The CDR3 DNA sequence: TGTGCCAGCAGTTTAATTGGTGACGAGCAGTACTTC. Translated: CASSLIGDEQYF.

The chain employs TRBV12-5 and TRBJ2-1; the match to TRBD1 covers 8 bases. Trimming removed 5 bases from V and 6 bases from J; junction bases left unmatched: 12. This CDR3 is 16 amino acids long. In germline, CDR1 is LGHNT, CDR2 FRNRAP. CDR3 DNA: TGTGCTAGTGGTAGCCCAGAGGACAGGGCACCCAATGAGCAGTTCTTC. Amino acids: CASGSPEDRAPNEQFF.

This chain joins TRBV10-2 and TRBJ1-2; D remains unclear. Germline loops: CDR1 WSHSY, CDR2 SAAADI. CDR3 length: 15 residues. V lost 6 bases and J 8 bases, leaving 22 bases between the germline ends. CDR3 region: CASSEAGSSRSGYTF. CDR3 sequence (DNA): TGCGCCAGCAGCGAGGCCGGTTCCAGCCGCTCCGGCTACACCTTC.

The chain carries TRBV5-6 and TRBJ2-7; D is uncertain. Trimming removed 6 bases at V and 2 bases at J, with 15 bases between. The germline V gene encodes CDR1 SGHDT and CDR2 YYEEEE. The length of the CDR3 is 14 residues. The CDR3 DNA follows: TGTGCCAGCACCTTAGGAGACACTGCCTACGAGCAGTACTTC. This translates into CASTLGDTAYEQYF. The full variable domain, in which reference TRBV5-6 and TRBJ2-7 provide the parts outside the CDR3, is DAGVTQSPTHLIKTRGQQVTLRCSPKSGHDTVSWYQQALGQGPQFIFQYYEEEERQRGNFPDRFSGHQFPNYSSELNVNALLLGDSALYLCASTLGDTAYEQYFGPGTRLTVT.

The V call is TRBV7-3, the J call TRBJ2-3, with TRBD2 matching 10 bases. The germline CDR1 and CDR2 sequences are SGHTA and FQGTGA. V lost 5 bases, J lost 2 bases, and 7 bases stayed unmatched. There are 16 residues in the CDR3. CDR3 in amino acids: CASSRPLAGDTDTQYF. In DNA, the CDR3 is TGTGCCAGCAGCCGTCCCCTAGCGGGGGACACAGATACGCAGTATTTT.